These 8 T cell receptor beta chains were sequenced from one sample in a study of blood T cell repertoires in COVID-19. Clones were sequenced by immunoSEQ multiplex PCR, and TCRdb holds only the in-frame ones, with some missing. In the table there are around 180,000 clones, more than 80% of which are singletons. Sequencing was done on a sample of PBMCs or T cells enriched from blood (not recorded which). Source of these receptors: a man aged 50 to 60 who had recovered from COVID-19.

This rearrangement joins TRBV30 to TRBJ2-5; D possibly corresponds to TRBD2 (5 bases). The V end was cut by 1 base, the J end by 4 bases, with 7 bases between. CDR3 length: 12 residues. CDR1 GTSNPN and CDR2 SVGIG come from the germline V gene (reference sequence). For the CDR3, the DNA is TGTGCCTGGAGTGCCGGACTAGAGACCCAGTACTTC. It translates to CAWSAGLETQYF. The complete variable domain, with remaining parts taken from reference TRBV30 and TRBJ2-5, reads SQTIHQWPATLVQPVGSPLSLECTVEGTSNPNLYWYRQAAGRGLQLLFYSVGIGQISSEVPQNLSASRPQDRQFILSSKKLLLSDSGFYLCAWSAGLETQYFGPGTRLLVL.

The V and J genes are TRBV6-5 and TRBJ2-5; 7 bases match TRBD1. With V trimmed by 5 bases and J by 5 bases, 5 bases remained unmatched. The germline gives CDR1 MNHEY, CDR2 SVGAGI. This CDR3 contains 13 residues. CDR3 in DNA: TGTGCCAGCAGTAACAGGGGATGGGAGACCCAGTACTTC. Amino acids: CASSNRGWETQYF.

Remarks on this clone: The sample holds other DNA sequences that translate to the same CDR3. The chain recombines TRBV9 with TRBJ2-2; no clear D. This CDR3 has 14 residues. Germline V gene lookup returns CDR1 SGDLS and CDR2 YYNGEE. V was clipped by 4 bases and J by 1 base, with 8 bases between them. CDR3 residues: CASSPRQNTGELFF. Written as DNA, the CDR3 is TGTGCCAGCAGCCCGCGTCAGAACACCGGGGAGCTGTTTTTT.

This clone came up once. The gene calls are TRBV6-5 and TRBJ1-2; unclear D gene. The CDR3 runs 13 residues. Germline V gives CDR1 MNHEY, CDR2 SVGAGI. V lost 5 bases and J 2 bases, leaving 9 bases between the germline ends. Here the CDR3 reads CASSTDWNYGYTF. Written as DNA, the CDR3 is TGTGCCAGCAGTACGGACTGGAACTATGGCTACACCTTC.

Worth noting for this clone: A junction boundary mismatches the germline segment, possibly from a read error. The J gene is TRBJ2-1, the V gene TRBV3-1 (or the pseudogene TRBV3-2); D remains unclear. The CDR3 loop spans 11 amino acids. Germline CDR1 is LGHDT and CDR2 is YNNKEL (reference sequence). For the CDR3, the DNA is TGTGCCAGCAGCCAAGATAAGCGCCCCGTCTTC. This translates into CASSQDKRPVF.

CDR3 in amino acids: CAWSTPGQGTGYTF. The CDR3 region has the DNA TGTGCCTGGAGCACACCGGGACAGGGGACTGGCTACACCTTC. The V gene is TRBV30, the J gene TRBJ1-2; 10 nucleotides align to TRBD1. With 3 bases clipped from V and 7 bases from J, the junction kept 8 bases outside the gene matches. Germline CDR1 reads GTSNPN; CDR2 reads SVGIG (reference sequence). This CDR3 is 14 amino acids long.

The V and J genes are TRBV11-3 and TRBJ2-7, with 7 bases fitting TRBD1. The germline V gene encodes CDR1 SGHNT and CDR2 YENEEA. This CDR3 has 13 amino acids. V was pared by 5 bases and J by 2 bases, with 3 bases of the junction left unmatched. The CDR3 region is CASSIGTAYEQYF. CDR3 bases: TGTGCCAGCAGCATCGGGACAGCCTACGAGCAGTACTTC.

The chain is built from TRBV10-3 and TRBJ1-6; 7 nucleotides align to TRBD1. Germline V gives CDR1 ENHRY, CDR2 SYGVKD. The CDR3 consists of 13 residues. Losses at the gene ends were 4 bases for V and 6 bases for J; bases not matched to a gene: 0. The CDR3, as DNA: TGTGCCATCAGTGGGGACAGTAATTCACCCCTCCACTTT. This encodes CAISGDSNSPLHF.